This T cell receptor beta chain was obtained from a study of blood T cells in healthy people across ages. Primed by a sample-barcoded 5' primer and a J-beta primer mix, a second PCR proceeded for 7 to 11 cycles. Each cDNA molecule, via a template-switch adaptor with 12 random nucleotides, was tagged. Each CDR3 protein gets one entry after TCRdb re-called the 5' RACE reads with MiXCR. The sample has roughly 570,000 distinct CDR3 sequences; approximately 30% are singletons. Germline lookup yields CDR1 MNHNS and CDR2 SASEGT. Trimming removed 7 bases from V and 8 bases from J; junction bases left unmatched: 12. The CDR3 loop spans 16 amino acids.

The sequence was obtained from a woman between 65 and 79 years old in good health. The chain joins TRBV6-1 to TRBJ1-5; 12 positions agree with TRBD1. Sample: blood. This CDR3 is CASTSPGTGGLKPQHF. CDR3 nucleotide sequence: TGTGCCAGCACTTCCCCCGGGACAGGGGGCTTAAAGCCCCAGCATTTT.